These T cell receptor beta chains were read from a single sample in a study of blood T cell repertoires in COVID-19. The table came from immunoSEQ multiplex PCR; TCRdb's copy has only in-frame clones and leaves some out. The table lists roughly 320,000 clones, about nine tenths of them singletons. The sequencing sample was made of PBMCs or T cells enriched from blood (not recorded which). All receptors come from a man younger than 45 who had recovered from COVID-19. The CDR3 runs from the conserved cysteine through the conserved F or W. A D gene is named only where the DNA matches it firmly. Clone size is shown for a subset of rows, as once, few, many or a class of expanded clone.

j_call d_call clone_size v_call cdr3_nt cdr3_aa
TRBJ1-4 - - TRBV28 TGTGCCAGCAACCTAAGGGGTGTCCAGGGAAAACTGTTTTTT CASNLRGVQGKLFF
TRBJ2-3 - - TRBV19 TGTGCCAGTAGTACGGGATCCCGCACAGATACGCAGTATTTT CASSTGSRTDTQYF
TRBJ1-2 - - TRBV15 TGTGCCACCAGCAGAGGGCAAGAATACTATGGCTACACCTTC CATSRGQEYYGYTF
TRBJ2-3 - - TRBV9 TGTGCCAGCAGCGTAGGGTGGGGGGTTCGAAACACAGATACGCAGTATTTT CASSVGWGVRNTDTQYF
TRBJ2-3 - - TRBV14 TGTGCCAGCAGCCAAGACCGAGCGGCCCTCACAGATACGCAGTATTTT CASSQDRAALTDTQYF
TRBJ1-4 TRBD1 once TRBV11-2 TGTGCCAGCAGCTTAGGACAGGGGCTCGAAAAACTGTTTTTT CASSLGQGLEKLFF
TRBJ2-1 - - TRBV14 TGTGCCAGCAGACCTACGGCGGGTGAGCAGTTCTTC CASRPTAGEQFF
TRBJ1-2 TRBD1 - TRBV14 TGTGCCAGCAGCCTATCAGGGGGTTACTATGGCTACACCTTC CASSLSGGYYGYTF
TRBJ2-3 - - TRBV24-1 TGTGCCACCAGTGGCTGGGACCAGCGGGCAGATACGCAGTATTTT CATSGWDQRADTQYF
TRBJ2-3 TRBD1 - TRBV27 TGTGCCAGCAGTTCTCTCCTCAACAGGGGGCCGGATACGCAGTATTTT CASSSLLNRGPDTQYF
TRBJ1-2 - - TRBV29-1 TGCAGCGTTGGAGGGCTTCCCTATGGCTACACCTTC CSVGGLPYGYTF
TRBJ2-1 - - TRBV7-2 TGTGCCAGCAGCTCCTGGGGAGCGGACCAATCCTACAATGAGCAGTTCTTC CASSSWGADQSYNEQFF
TRBJ1-2 - - TRBV6-5 TGTGCCAGCACCCGACCGGGTCCCTATGGCTACACCTTC CASTRPGPYGYTF
TRBJ2-1 TRBD2 - TRBV7-2 TGTGCCAGCAGCTTAAGGCGGGAGGGCCTACATGAGCAGTTCTTC CASSLRREGLHEQFF
TRBJ2-7 TRBD2 few TRBV2 TGTGCCAGCAGTGGAGAGACTAGCGGGGGGGCGTCACTCTACGAGCAGTACTTC CASSGETSGGASLYEQYF
TRBJ1-1 TRBD1 - TRBV9 TGTGCCAGCAGCGTAGTCAGGGGGCTGAACACTGAAGCTTTCTTT CASSVVRGLNTEAFF